This TCR beta chain is from a study of T cells expressing NK-cell markers. The germline gives CDR1 SQVTM, CDR2 ANQGSEA. The CDR3 length is 12 residues. With regard to this clonotype: Its antigen is still unknown.

Study conclusions and caveats: Several of the donors also had these clonotypes leading their CD3+CD56-NKG2C+ fraction.

TCRdb reprocessed the 5' RACE reads, with one entry per CDR3 protein and no DNA. The ten most abundant clones cover 0.39% of a sample with some 300,000 distinct CDR3 sequences. The V gene is TRBV29-1, the J gene TRBJ2-7; TCRdb outputs TRBD1, but without DNA this stays unchecked. The sequenced sample consisted of blood T cells: a sorted CD56 or NKG2C T cell subset, CD4+ or CD8+ T cells, or bulk PBMC T cells (not recorded which). This clonotype was obtained from a man aged 18-30 years in good health. CDR3 in amino acids: CSVGTENYEQYF.